The entry below describes one TCR beta chain. This sample was included in a study of shared clonotypes between healthy human individuals. Study details: The cohort had two women and three men, ages 18 to 49. A donor's plate count was three for CD4 naive and three for CD4 memory; CD8 naive had two and CD8 memory one.

This CDR3 is built from 14 residues. V shed 3 bases and J shed 8 bases, with 16 bases lying between them. The germline V gene has CDR1 ENHRY and CDR2 SYGVKD. Profiled with immunoSEQ multiplex PCR; TCRdb holds only in-frame clones, not every one. Here the sample spans about 2.4 million clones, just over 90% being singletons. The source is a man between 18 and 29 years old in good health. This rearrangement joins TRBV10-3 to TRBJ1-2; D call uncertain. The sequenced sample was naive CD4+ T cells sorted from blood. Subset: CD45RA+ positively selected. Here the CDR3 reads CAISDSPGTHGYTF. CDR3 sequence (DNA): TGTGCCATCAGTGACTCGCCCGGCACACACGGCTACACCTTC.